A selection of T cell receptor beta chains follows, all from one sample in a study of shared clonotypes between healthy human individuals. Using immunoSEQ multiplex PCR, the repertoire was profiled, and TCRdb retains in-frame clones only, with some absent. The table includes some 360,000 clones, about 73% detected once. Material: memory CD4+ T cells sorted from blood. Receptors were obtained from a man between 25 and 39 years old in good health. Both conserved end residues are part of each CDR3. D genes are given only for firm matches. Only part of the rows carry a size: once, few, many, or a class if the clone is expanded.

TRBD2 | TRBJ2-7 | TRBV13 | - | TGTGCCAGCAGCCCCCCGTGGACTAGCGGGAGGGCTGGCGAGCAGTACTTC | CASSPPWTSGRAGEQYF
TRBD1 | TRBJ2-7 | TRBV6-6 | - | TGTGCCAGCAGTTACAGCCGAGACAGGGTTATCTACGAGCAGTACTTC | CASSYSRDRVIYEQYF
- | TRBJ2-2 | TRBV10-3 | - | TGTGCCATCTGTTTGGTGTTTTTT | CAICLVFF
TRBD2 | TRBJ2-7 | TRBV10-3 | - | TGTGCCATCAGGACTAGCGGGAGTCGAGGCGAGCAGTACTTC | CAIRTSGSRGEQYF
- | TRBJ1-1 | TRBV28 | - | TGTGCCAGCAGGTGGACGGCTAACACTGAAGCTTTCTTT | CASRWTANTEAFF
TRBD1 | TRBJ1-4 | TRBV19 | - | TGTGCCAGTAGTACGGCCGGGACAGGGGGACATGGAACTAATGAAAAACTGTTTTTT | CASSTAGTGGHGTNEKLFF
- | TRBJ2-3 | TRBV2 | once | TGTGCCAGCAGTGAGGTGGGAGGCCCAGATACGCAGTATTTT | CASSEVGGPDTQYF
- | TRBJ1-1 | TRBV7-2 | - | TGTGCCAGCAGCTTCGGGCCTACTGAAGCTTTCTTT | CASSFGPTEAFF
- | TRBJ2-7 | TRBV9 | - | TGTGCCAGCAGCCCGACCGCAGGCCTCGTCTTACACGAGCAGTACTTC | CASSPTAGLVLHEQYF
- | TRBJ1-5 | TRBV6-1 | many | TGTGCCAGCAGTGAAGCGCCGGCCGATCAGCCCCAGCATTTT | CASSEAPADQPQHF
- | TRBJ1-5 | TRBV6-1 | - | TGTGCCAGCAGGACGGGAAATCAGCCCCAGCATTTT | CASRTGNQPQHF
- | TRBJ2-2 | TRBV2 | many | TGTGCCAGCAGTGAAACGTCAAACACCGGGGAGCTGTTTTTT | CASSETSNTGELFF
- | TRBJ2-1 | TRBV28 | - | TGTGCCAGCAGTTTATCTTCTCTGTTAGGCGAGCAGTTCTTC | CASSLSSLLGEQFF
TRBD1 | TRBJ1-1 | TRBV29-1 | - | TGCAGCGTTTGGACAGGGATAGTCTCTGAAGCTTTCTTT | CSVWTGIVSEAFF
- | TRBJ2-5 | TRBV7-7 | many | TGTGCTAGCAGCGACTCAGGGGAGACCCAGTACTTC | CASSDSGETQYF
TRBD2 | TRBJ2-1 | TRBV7-2 | - | TGTGCCAGCAGCTCGACCACCCCGGGACTAGCGGGAGCTGAGCAGTTCTTC | CASSSTTPGLAGAEQFF
- | TRBJ1-3 | TRBV4-3 | - | TGCGCCAGCAGCCAAGTCGGGCCCCCCGGAAACACCATATATTTT | CASSQVGPPGNTIYF
- | TRBJ1-5 | TRBV5-3 | - | TGTGCCAGAAGCTCCGGCCAGAAAGAGCGGAAAAATCAGCCCCAGCATTTT | CARSSGQKERKNQPQHF
- | TRBJ2-3 | TRBV5-1 | - | TGCGCCAGCAGCTTGCGTCTTCGTGAGTTAGGCACAGATACGCAGTATTTT | CASSLRLRELGTDTQYF
TRBD2 | TRBJ2-2 | TRBV27 | - | TGTGCCAGCAGTTTACAGGTAGCGGGGGCGAACACCGGGGAGCTGTTTTTT | CASSLQVAGANTGELFF
TRBD2 | TRBJ2-2 | TRBV10-3 | - | TGTGCCATCGCCGAGACTAGCGGGAGTTTGGGCACCGGGGAGCTGTTTTTT | CAIAETSGSLGTGELFF
- | TRBJ1-1 | TRBV27 | many | TGTGCCAGCAGTCTAATGGGCGGGAACACTGAAGCTTTCTTT | CASSLMGGNTEAFF
- | TRBJ2-1 | TRBV7-3 | many | TGTGCCAGCAGCTTAGGGGGAGCGAACAATGAGCAGTTCTTC | CASSLGGANNEQFF
- | TRBJ2-7 | TRBV6-5 | - | TGTGCCAGCAGTCGCACGCTAGTATCCCGGGGCGAGCAGTACTTC | CASSRTLVSRGEQYF
- | TRBJ1-4 | TRBV11-2 | - | TGTGCCAGCAGCAGGGGACCGCGGGGGAATGAAAAACTGTTTTTT | CASSRGPRGNEKLFF
TRBD1 | TRBJ2-1 | TRBV7-9 | - | TGTGCCAGCAACTATCCCAGGGGGCTCTACAATGAGCAGTTCTTC | CASNYPRGLYNEQFF
- | TRBJ2-5 | TRBV5-1 | - | TGCGCCAGCAGCCCCCCCGGGACCCCTGAGACCCAGTACTTC | CASSPPGTPETQYF
TRBD1 | TRBJ1-5 | TRBV28 | - | TGTGCCAGCAGTTTCAGGACAGGGGGCTTGGGTAGCAATCAGCCCCAGCATTTT | CASSFRTGGLGSNQPQHF
TRBD1 | TRBJ2-5 | TRBV9 | - | TGTGCCAGCGGAATAACAGGGGTGTGGGGAGAGACCCAGTACTTC | CASGITGVWGETQYF
- | TRBJ1-1 | TRBV5-4 | once | TGTGCCAGCAGCCAAAAAACAGGGAACACTGAAGCTTTCTTT | CASSQKTGNTEAFF
TRBD2 | TRBJ2-7 | TRBV9 | - | TGTGCCAGCAGCGCCAGCGGGAGAACCTACGAGCAGTACTTC | CASSASGRTYEQYF
TRBD1 | TRBJ2-2 | TRBV30 | - | TGTGCCTGGAGCCGGGACAGGATGGTTGGCGACACCGGGGAGCTGTTTTTT | CAWSRDRMVGDTGELFF
- | TRBJ2-1 | TRBV5-3 | few | TGTGCCAGCGGCGGGGGCCTCTCCTACAATGAGCAGTTCTTC | CASGGGLSYNEQFF
TRBD1 | TRBJ2-5 | TRBV9 | - | TGTGCCAGCAGCCAGGGGGTGGGAGAGACCCAGTACTTC | CASSQGVGETQYF
- | TRBJ1-5 | TRBV18 | - | TGTGCCAGCTCACCACCGGGGAGCCAGCCCCAGCATTTT | CASSPPGSQPQHF
TRBD1 | TRBJ1-5 | TRBV28 | few | TGTGCCAGCAGTTCCGGACAGGCCCAGCCCCAGCATTTT | CASSSGQAQPQHF
TRBD2 | TRBJ2-7 | TRBV10-3 | - | TGTGCCATCAGAGAGGGACTAGCGGACTACGAGCAGTACTTC | CAIREGLADYEQYF
TRBD2 | TRBJ2-3 | TRBV9 | - | TGTGCCAGCAGCGCCGGACTAGCGGGAGGAGCTCGCACAGATACGCAGTATTTT | CASSAGLAGGARTDTQYF
TRBD1 | TRBJ1-1 | TRBV4-1 | - | TGCGCCAGCAGCCAACCCCGGGACAGGGGGTCTGAAGCTTTCTTT | CASSQPRDRGSEAFF
TRBD2 | TRBJ2-3 | TRBV2 | - | TGTGCCAGCAGTGAAGGAGGCGGGAGTAGATTCGTGTATTTT | CASSEGGGSRFVYF
TRBD2 | TRBJ2-1 | TRBV5-1 | - | TGCGCCAGCAGCTTAATGGGGGCTGCTAGCGGGAGTAATGAGCAGTTCTTC | CASSLMGAASGSNEQFF
- | TRBJ1-4 | TRBV11-2 | - | TGTGCCAGCAGCTCCGCCGGGACAAACGAAGAAAAACTGTTTTTT | CASSSAGTNEEKLFF
- | TRBJ2-2 | TRBV2 | - | TGTGCCAGCTCCCAAAACACCGGGGAGCTGTTTTTT | CASSQNTGELFF
- | TRBJ1-6 | TRBV6-1 | - | TGTGCCAGCAGCAATGGGGAAGGGGGTTCACCCCTCCACTTT | CASSNGEGGSPLHF
- | TRBJ1-4 | TRBV2 | once | TGTGCCAGCAGCCCAGGGTTAGCTAATGAAAAACTGTTTTTT | CASSPGLANEKLFF
- | TRBJ2-3 | TRBV19 | - | TGTGCCAGTAGTGTACTTTCGAACGGCCGGACAGATACGCAGTATTTT | CASSVLSNGRTDTQYF
TRBD2 | TRBJ2-5 | TRBV6-6 | - | TGTGCCAGCACCACCGGGGGGGGCGAGACCCAGTACTTC | CASTTGGGETQYF
- | TRBJ2-7 | TRBV5-1 | - | TGCGCCAGCAGCTTTGAAGGCTCCTACGAGCAGTACTTC | CASSFEGSYEQYF
- | TRBJ2-1 | TRBV6-6 | - | TGTGCCAGCAGTTACTCGACGACAGCGCAGTTCTTC | CASSYSTTAQFF
- | TRBJ2-5 | TRBV7-9 | few | TGTGCCAGCAGCTCAACCCACAACTTC | CASSSTHNF
- | TRBJ1-3 | TRBV19 | - | TGTGCCAGTAGTCTACAGGGCGCCTCTGGAAACACCATATATTTT | CASSLQGASGNTIYF
TRBD1 | TRBJ2-1 | TRBV5-4 | - | TGTGCCAGCAGCCGACAGGGGGGGTCTATTGAGCAGTTCTTC | CASSRQGGSIEQFF
- | TRBJ2-6 | TRBV6-6 | - | TGTGCCAGCGTCGGACCCAAGAGCTCTGGGGCCAACGTCCTGACTTTC | CASVGPKSSGANVLTF